These 32 T cell receptor beta chains were sequenced from one sample in a study of cytomegalovirus exposure and HLA in healthy donors. The PCR had 60 Vbeta and 13 Jbeta primers. Sequencing used immunoSEQ multiplex PCR; TCRdb keeps in-frame clones, though not all of them. Of roughly 120,000 clones listed, roughly 80% are singletons. Specimen: PBMCs. The receptor set was obtained from a woman aged 45-59 years in good health and CMV-seropositive.

The chain employs TRBV6-1 and TRBJ2-7; D is unresolved. Germline CDR1 is MNHNS and CDR2 is SASEGT. The CDR3 length is 13 residues. V was clipped by 6 bases and J by 3 bases, with 12 bases between them. CDR3 sequence reads: CASRETPGYEQYF. Written as DNA, the CDR3 is TGTGCCAGCAGAGAAACCCCGGGCTACGAGCAGTACTTC.

V usage is TRBV9 and J usage is TRBJ2-3, with D unresolved. Germline V lookup: CDR1 SGDLS, CDR2 YYNGEE. The germline V and J ends were trimmed by 2 bases and 2 bases, with 9 bases remaining between them. The CDR3 contains 14 residues. CDR3 coding DNA: TGTGCCAGCAGCGTGACGACAAACACAGATACGCAGTATTTT. It encodes CASSVTTNTDTQYF.

This rearrangement joins TRBV5-1 to TRBJ2-5; 15 bases match TRBD2. CDR1 SGHRS and CDR2 YFSETQ come from the germline V gene. The CDR3 totals 16 residues. With V trimmed by 2 bases and J by 5 bases, 4 bases remained unmatched. For the CDR3, the DNA is TGCGCCAGCAGCTTCGGGACTAGCGGGGGGCGTGAGACCCAGTACTTC. Encoded protein: CASSFGTSGGRETQYF.

The chain links TRBV19 to TRBJ1-2; tentatively, D is TRBD1 (6 bases). Trimming left V 6 bases short and J 0 bases short, with 11 bases between. Germline V gives CDR1 LNHDA, CDR2 SQIVND (reference sequence). There are 14 residues in the CDR3. DNA for the CDR3: TGTGCCAGTAGCCCAGGGGCCGCTAACTATGGCTACACCTTC. Translated, it gives CASSPGAANYGYTF. The variable domain in full, completed from reference TRBV19 and TRBJ1-2, reads DGGITQSPKYLFRKEGQNVTLSCEQNLNHDAMYWYRQDPGQGLRLIYYSQIVNDFQKGDIAEGYSVSREKKESFPLTVTSAQKNPTAFYLCASSPGAANYGYTFGSGTRLTVV.

The chain links TRBV27 to TRBJ2-5; tentatively, D is TRBD1 (6 bases). Germline loops: CDR1 MNHEY, CDR2 SMNVEV (reference sequence). This CDR3 is 14 amino acids long. Trimming removed 4 bases at V and 4 bases at J, with 13 bases between. Here the CDR3 reads CASSSTGFGETQYF. Written as DNA, the CDR3 is TGTGCCAGCAGTTCCACAGGGTTTGGAGAGACCCAGTACTTC.

The chain recombines TRBV19 with TRBJ2-3, with 9 bases lining up with TRBD2. Germline V lookup: CDR1 LNHDA, CDR2 SQIVND (reference sequence). After removal of 8 bases from V and 5 bases from J, the junction contained 8 bases not matched to a gene. The CDR3 sequence is 14 residues long. Here the CDR3 DNA reads TGTGCCAGTTGGGCTAGCGGGGTAGGAGATACGCAGTATTTT. Its translation is CASWASGVGDTQYF.

This clone was seen more than once but under ten times. The chain is built from TRBV10-3 and TRBJ2-3, with 10 nucleotides matching TRBD1. CDR1 is ENHRY and CDR2 is SYGVKD in the germline V gene. V shed 6 bases, J shed 5 bases, and the junction held 8 bases outside the gene matches. The CDR3 length is 15 residues. In DNA form, the CDR3 reads TGTGCCATCAGCCCGGGACAGGGGAGAGAAGATACGCAGTATTTT. The encoded protein is CAISPGQGREDTQYF.

The rearrangement uses TRBV15 and TRBJ1-6; TRBD1 aligns across 8 bases. Germline V gene data show CDR1 as LNHNV and CDR2 as YYDKDF (reference sequence). CDR3 length: 12 amino acids. The CDR3 here is CASGTGNSPLHF. CDR3 DNA: TGTGCAAGCGGGACAGGAAACTCACCCCTCCACTTT.

This sequence joins TRBV5-4 and TRBJ2-7; D perhaps matches TRBD2 (6 bases). Germline assignment: CDR1 SGHNT and CDR2 YYREEE (reference sequence). Trimming took off 0 bases at V and 0 bases at J, with 10 bases between the two ends. The length of the CDR3 is 15 residues. CDR3 DNA sequence: TGTGCCAGCAGCTTGGCCCCCGGGGGCTCCTACGAGCAGTACTTC. Amino acids: CASSLAPGGSYEQYF.

The gene calls are TRBV2 and TRBJ2-3; 10 bases match TRBD2. Germline values: CDR1 SNHLY, CDR2 FYNNEI. Trimming took 3 bases from V and 6 from J; bases not matched to a gene: 6. The CDR3 length is 15 residues. The CDR3 region is CASSDGSGGLDTQYF. The CDR3 nucleotides are TGTGCCAGCAGTGATGGTAGCGGGGGGTTGGATACGCAGTATTTT.

This clone is a singleton in its sample. The chain combines TRBV13 with TRBJ2-3, with D maybe TRBD2 (6 bases). Per germline, CDR1 PRHDT and CDR2 FYEKMQ (reference sequence). Trimming stripped 6 bases from V and 4 bases from J, with 11 bases between. CDR3 length equals 13 residues. For the CDR3, the DNA is TGTGCCAGCAGGCGGGGCTCCCCAGATACGCAGTATTTT. Translating gives CASRRGSPDTQYF.

The V and J genes are TRBV7-2 and TRBJ2-3; the match to TRBD2 covers 10 bases. CDR3 length equals 13 residues. The V and J ends lost 8 bases and 8 bases, in that order; junction bases with no gene match: 7. Germline V gene data show CDR1 as SGHTA and CDR2 as FQGNSA. This CDR3 reads CASQSGRATTQYF. In DNA, the CDR3 is TGTGCCAGCCAAAGCGGGAGGGCGACTACGCAGTATTTT.

The rearrangement links TRBV2 to TRBJ1-1; D is uncertain. The CDR3 spans 15 residues. V gave up 3 bases and J gave up 4 bases, with 15 bases separating them. Germline V gives CDR1 SNHLY, CDR2 FYNNEI. CDR3 loop: CASSDPRPGSTEAFF. The CDR3 nucleotides read TGTGCCAGCAGTGATCCCCGGCCGGGGAGCACTGAAGCTTTCTTT.

V is TRBV11-2 and J is TRBJ2-7; tentative D call: TRBD1 (6 bases). The CDR3 has 14 amino acids. Per the germline V gene, CDR1 is SGHAT and CDR2 is FQNNGV. V was pared by 6 bases and J by 4 bases, with 16 bases between. The chain's CDR3 is CASRWGRGEYEQYF. The CDR3 coding sequence is TGTGCCAGCAGGTGGGGCAGGGGAGAGTACGAGCAGTACTTC.

The V call is TRBV7-6, the J call TRBJ2-3, with TRBD2 identical over 8 bases. The CDR3 runs 15 residues. Germline CDR1 and CDR2: SGHVS and FNYEAQ. V lost 4 bases and J lost 1; bases outside the gene matches: 4. The CDR3 protein is CASSSATSGTDTQYF. CDR3 nucleotide sequence: TGTGCCAGCAGCTCGGCGACTAGCGGCACAGATACGCAGTATTTT.

The sample holds a few counts of this clone. V and J are TRBV18 and TRBJ2-7, with 9 bases lining up with TRBD1. Germline V gives CDR1 KGHSH, CDR2 LQKENI. V dropped 3 bases and J dropped 4; count of bases not matched to a gene: 4. This CDR3 is 14 amino acids long. The CDR3 DNA reads as TGTGCCAGCTCACCGGGACAGGGTCAGTACGAGCAGTACTTC. Translation: CASSPGQGQYEQYF.

V is TRBV18 and J is TRBJ2-1; 9 nucleotides line up with TRBD2. This CDR3 is 15 amino acids long. The germline CDR1 and CDR2 sequences are KGHSH and LQKENI. With 6 bases clipped from V and 5 bases from J, the junction kept 8 bases outside the gene matches. CDR3 sequence: CASSLSGRGDNEQFF. The CDR3 coding sequence is TGTGCCAGCTCCCTTAGCGGGAGAGGGGACAATGAGCAGTTCTTC.

V and J are TRBV5-4 and TRBJ2-7; 7 positions agree with TRBD1. The CDR3 runs 13 residues. Per germline, CDR1 SGHNT and CDR2 YYREEE (reference sequence). The V segment lost 5 bases and the J segment 10 bases; nucleotides outside the gene matches: 12. CDR3: CASRVYGTALQYF. The CDR3 DNA reads as TGTGCCAGCAGAGTATACGGGACAGCGCTTCAGTACTTC.

V gene TRBV2 combines with J gene TRBJ2-2; 8 bases are a match to TRBD1. CDR1 SNHLY and CDR2 FYNNEI come from the germline V gene. This CDR3 spans 15 amino acids. After removal of 4 bases from V and 2 bases from J, the junction contained 3 bases not matched to a gene. This CDR3 reads CASSGQGANTGELFF. For the CDR3, the DNA is TGTGCCAGCAGTGGCCAGGGGGCTAACACCGGGGAGCTGTTTTTT.

This clone was detected only once. This chain uses TRBV7-9 with TRBJ1-4; a weak D match, TRBD1 (6 bases). The CDR3 has 14 amino acids. V lost 8 bases, J lost 8 bases, and 18 bases lay in between. The germline V gene has CDR1 SEHNR and CDR2 FQNEAQ (reference sequence). The chain's CDR3 is CASGRDRGAEKLFF. CDR3 DNA sequence: TGTGCCAGCGGCCGGGATCGGGGGGCGGAAAAACTGTTTTTT. The entire variable domain, with the rest obtained from reference TRBV7-9 and TRBJ1-4, is as follows: DTGVSQNPRHKITKRGQNVTFRCDPISEHNRLYWYRQTLGQGPEFLTYFQNEAQLEKSRLLSDRFSAERPKGSFSTLEIQRTEQGDSAMYLCASGRDRGAEKLFFGSGTQLSVL.

The rearrangement joins TRBV4-1 to TRBJ1-5, with D possibly TRBD1 on 5 matching bases. V lost 3 bases, J lost 0 bases, and 6 bases lay in between. This CDR3 is built from 14 residues. The germline V gene encodes CDR1 MGHRA and CDR2 YSYEKL. The CDR3 region is CASSQGGSNQPQHF. DNA for the CDR3: TGCGCCAGCAGCCAGGGGGGTAGCAATCAGCCCCAGCATTTT.

This clone appeared once. CDR3 sequence reads: CASIGRAGPKTQYF. The CDR3 nucleotides are TGTGCCAGCATTGGGAGGGCAGGGCCAAAGACCCAGTACTTC. The chain combines TRBV7-9 with TRBJ2-5, with 7 bases fitting TRBD2. The J segment lost 6 bases and the V segment lost 7 bases, leaving 11 bases of the junction unmatched. CDR1 is SEHNR, CDR2 FQNEAQ, per germline (reference sequence). This CDR3 is built from 14 residues.

The chain combines TRBV18 with TRBJ2-2; D is perhaps TRBD1 (5 bases). The CDR3 sequence is 16 residues long. The V and J ends lost 4 bases and 0 bases respectively, with 12 bases between them. CDR1 is KGHSH, CDR2 LQKENI, per germline. Written as DNA, the CDR3 is TGTGCCAGCTCACTTACGACAGAAGCGAACACCGGGGAGCTGTTTTTT. As protein: CASSLTTEANTGELFF.

The chain couples TRBV9 to TRBJ2-5, with TRBD2 matching 7 bases. Per germline, CDR1 SGDLS and CDR2 YYNGEE. The CDR3 is 13 amino acids. V gave up 4 bases and J gave up 5 bases; unmatched junction bases: 5. CDR3 sequence: CASSPGGFETQYF. CDR3 bases: TGTGCCAGCAGCCCCGGGGGGTTCGAGACCCAGTACTTC.

In the case of this clone: At one of its ends the junction is not consistent with the germline gene, which may arise from a read error. The chain couples TRBV7-9 to TRBJ1-2; 10 positions match TRBD1. Germline CDR1 reads SEHNR; CDR2 reads FQNEAQ (reference sequence). The CDR3 has 15 amino acids. The CDR3 DNA reads TGTTCCAGCAGCTTACCGACAGGGGGCGACTATGGCTACACCTTC. This encodes CSSSLPTGGDYGYTF. The complete variable domain, with remaining parts taken from reference TRBV7-9 and TRBJ1-2, reads DTGVSQNPRHKITKRGQNVTFRCDPISEHNRLYWYRQTLGQGPEFLTYFQNEAQLEKSRLLSDRFSAERPKGSFSTLEIQRTEQGDSAMYLCSSSLPTGGDYGYTFGSGTRLTVV.

The chain couples TRBV7-2 to TRBJ2-5, with 8 bases fitting TRBD2. V lost 5 bases, J lost 4 bases, and 12 bases stayed unmatched. Germline-derived CDR1 and CDR2 are SGHTA and FQGNSA. The CDR3 covers 16 residues. The CDR3 spells CASSPSPGTSRETQYF. The CDR3, as DNA: TGTGCCAGCAGCCCTTCACCAGGGACTAGTAGAGAGACCCAGTACTTC.

V and J are TRBV5-1 and TRBJ1-1, with 10 bases lining up with TRBD1. The V and J ends lost 0 bases and 8 bases, in that order; junction bases with no gene match: 4. Germline V gene sequence: CDR1 SGHRS, CDR2 YFSETQ. CDR3 length: 14 amino acids. As DNA, the CDR3 is TGCGCCAGCAGCTTGGGAGGGACAGGGGCCGAAGCTTTCTTT. Its protein is CASSLGGTGAEAFF.

The chain employs TRBV7-3 and TRBJ2-1; weak D call: TRBD2 (6 bases). The V end was cut by 1 base, the J end by 1 base, with 8 bases between. Germline V gene data show CDR1 as SGHTA and CDR2 as FQGTGA. The CDR3 has 15 amino acids. CDR3 loop: CASSLILASYNEQFF. The CDR3 DNA follows: TGTGCCAGCAGCTTAATCCTAGCGTCCTACAATGAGCAGTTCTTC.

Concerning this clone: A junction boundary mismatches the germline segment, possibly from a read error. The rearrangement joins TRBV6-1 to TRBJ1-3; 8 positions match TRBD1. CDR3 length: 15 amino acids. In germline, CDR1 is MNHNS, CDR2 SASEGT. For the CDR3, the DNA is TGTGCCGGCAGTGAATTGACAGGGGTGCCGAACACCATATATTTT. Translated: CAGSELTGVPNTIYF.

This clone was observed once. The genes are TRBV5-1 and TRBJ1-1; TRBD1 aligns across 7 bases. The CDR3 extends over 13 amino acids. V was pared by 4 bases and J by 7 bases, with 7 bases of the junction left unmatched. Germline CDR1 and CDR2: SGHRS and YFSETQ. CDR3 loop: CASSSRGHGEAFF. In DNA, the CDR3 is TGCGCCAGCAGCAGTAGGGGGCACGGTGAAGCTTTCTTT. Using reference TRBV5-1 and TRBJ1-1 for the parts outside the CDR3, the full variable domain is KAGVTQTPRYLIKTRGQQVTLSCSPISGHRSVSWYQQTPGQGLQFLFEYFSETQRNKGNFPGRFSGRQFSNSRSEMNVSTLELGDSALYLCASSSRGHGEAFFGQGTRLTVV.

This rearrangement joins TRBV11-2 to TRBJ2-7; 9 positions match TRBD2. V lost 2 bases, J lost 2 bases, and 13 bases stayed unmatched. The CDR3 extends over 18 amino acids. CDR1 and CDR2 from the germline V gene are SGHAT and FQNNGV. Here the CDR3 DNA reads TGTGCCAGCAGCTTAATAGCGGGAGTCCCCTTACCACCCTACGAGCAGTACTTC. Translating gives CASSLIAGVPLPPYEQYF.

The chain has TRBV2 and TRBJ1-1, with TRBD1 identical over 8 bases. CDR3 length equals 15 residues. CDR1 is SNHLY, CDR2 FYNNEI, per germline. V shed 3 bases and J 1 base; nucleotides not matched to a gene: 4. The DNA of the CDR3 is TGTGCCAGCAGTGAGGGCGGACAGGGGAACACTGAAGCTTTCTTT. It is translated as CASSEGGQGNTEAFF.